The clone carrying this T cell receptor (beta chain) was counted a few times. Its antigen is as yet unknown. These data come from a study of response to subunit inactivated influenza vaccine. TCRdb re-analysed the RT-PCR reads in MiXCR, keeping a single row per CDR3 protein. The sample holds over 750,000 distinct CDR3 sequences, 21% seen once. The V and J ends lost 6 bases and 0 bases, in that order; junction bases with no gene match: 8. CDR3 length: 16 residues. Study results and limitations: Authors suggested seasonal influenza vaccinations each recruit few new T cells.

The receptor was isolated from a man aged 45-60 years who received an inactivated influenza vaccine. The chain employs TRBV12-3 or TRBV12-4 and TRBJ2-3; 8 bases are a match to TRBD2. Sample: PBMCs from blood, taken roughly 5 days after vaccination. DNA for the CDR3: TGTGCCAGCAGCTCCGGGACTAGACCGAGCACAGATACGCAGTATTTT. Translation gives CASSSGTRPSTDTQYF.